This record concerns one TCR beta chain sequence. Its specificity is not known. If patients had autoimmune disease history or systemic immunosuppression, they were excluded. This sample is part of a study of OX40 agonist ivuxolimab in advanced cancers. For the study at large: The dose-escalation cohort had hepatocellular carcinoma, melanoma, renal cell or head and neck cancer.

The assay was immunoSEQ multiplex PCR, and TCRdb's table has in-frame clones only and misses some. The data show 65,000 to 75,000 clones, 80% to 90% seen once. Study outcomes and limitations: At doses 0.1 to 3.0 mg/kg, CD4+ and CD8+ clones expanded.

The CDR3 length is 13 residues. Germline V lookup: CDR1 MNHNY, CDR2 SVGAGI (reference sequence). The trim removed 7 bases at V and 1 base at J, leaving 2 bases unmatched. This chain uses TRBV6-6 with TRBJ1-1; 8 bases align to TRBD1. The sequenced sample was CD4+ or CD8+ T cells sorted from blood, obtained in a trial of the OX40 agonist ivuxolimab. The TCR sequence derives from an adult with an advanced solid tumor such as melanoma, head and neck, liver or kidney cancer. The CDR3 reads CASTDRGNTEAFF. The CDR3 DNA reads TGTGCCAGCACTGACAGGGGGAACACTGAAGCTTTCTTT.